This TCR beta chain was documented in a study of control samples from healthy donors and cancer patients. The method was immunoSEQ multiplex PCR; TCRdb's version includes in-frame clones alone and lacks a portion of them. This sample has 150,000 or so clones; around 92% occur once, and the top ten carry about 2.2%. The CDR3 contains 14 residues. Germline CDR1 is GTSNPN and CDR2 is SVGIG (reference sequence). V lost 3 bases to trimming and J lost 7 bases, with 15 bases between them. Sequenced material: blood. This chain links TRBV30 with TRBJ1-4; possibly TRBD1 for D (6 bases). This sequence originates from a woman in her 50s in good health. CDR3 coding DNA: TGTGCCTGGAGGCCCCCCGGGGGCGGTGAAAAACTGTTTTTT. This codes for CAWRPPGGGEKLFF.